The rows below give T cell receptor beta chains drawn from one sample of a study of cytomegalovirus exposure and HLA in healthy donors. Sequencing was performed with immunoSEQ multiplex PCR; in TCRdb, only in-frame clones are kept and a portion is missing. The repertoire consists of some 270,000 clones, with nearly 95% occurring once and the leading ten covering about 1.7%. The material sequenced was PBMCs. The receptors originated from a girl aged 2 to 10 in good health and CMV-seronegative. Each CDR3 is given with its conserved first and last residue. The D gene is left open where the match is weak. For some rows the clone size is stated as once, few or many, or as a class when expanded; others skip it.

j_call clone_size d_call v_call cdr3_nt cdr3_aa
TRBJ2-1 . . TRBV6-6 TGTGCCAGCAGTTCCTTTACTAGGTCCTACAATGAGCAGTTCTTC CASSSFTRSYNEQFF
TRBJ1-1 . . TRBV7-2 TGTGCCAGCACCTCAGTTCCTGAAGCTTTCTTT CASTSVPEAFF
TRBJ1-1 . . TRBV7-9 TGTGCCAGCAGCTTAGGTTTCTCTGAAGCTTTCTTT CASSLGFSEAFF
TRBJ1-2 . TRBD1 TRBV18 TGTGCCAGCTCACCTAACCAGGGGGAGAACCATGGCTACACCTTC CASSPNQGENHGYTF
TRBJ2-1 . TRBD1 TRBV18 TGTGCCAGCTCAGGGGCAGGGGGAATCAATGAGCAGTTCTTC CASSGAGGINEQFF
TRBJ1-1 . . TRBV11-1 TGTGCCAGCAGCTTAGAGCCCGGGGTGAACACTGAAGCTTTCTTT CASSLEPGVNTEAFF
TRBJ1-1 . TRBD1 TRBV5-8 TGTGCCAGCAGCTTGTATCAAGGACAGGGCGGCACTGAAGCTTTCTTT CASSLYQGQGGTEAFF
TRBJ1-1 . TRBD1 TRBV14 TGTGCCAGCAGCCGAAGGACAGGGCGGGAGACTGAAGCTTTCTTT CASSRRTGRETEAFF
TRBJ1-1 . TRBD1 TRBV27 TGTGCCAGCAGTACTCCGGGACAGGGTGTTGCGACTGAAGCTTTCTTT CASSTPGQGVATEAFF
TRBJ1-6 . . TRBV5-1 TGCGCCAGCAGCCTGACAGGAACAAATTCACCCCTCCACTTT CASSLTGTNSPLHF
TRBJ2-3 . TRBD2 TRBV27 TGTGCCCGCAGCAGTTTTCCCGGAGCGGGGAGCACAGATACGCAGTATTTT CARSSFPGAGSTDTQYF
TRBJ2-1 . TRBD2 TRBV5-1 TGCGCCAGCAGCTCCGGGACTAGCGGCTACAATGAGCAGTTCTTC CASSSGTSGYNEQFF
TRBJ1-2 . . TRBV28 TGTGCCAGCAGGGGGGGGACAACTAGTTATGGCTACACCTTC CASRGGTTSYGYTF
TRBJ2-5 . . TRBV5-6 TGTGCCAGCAGCTCTCGGGCAGGGTACATCCAAGAGACCCAGTACTTC CASSSRAGYIQETQYF
TRBJ1-1 . TRBD1 TRBV5-1 TGCGCCAGCAGCCCCGGGACAGGGGGGAACACTGAAGCTTTCTTT CASSPGTGGNTEAFF
TRBJ2-7 . TRBD1 TRBV7-9 TGTTCCAGCAGCGTCCCGGGACAGGGCCCAACCTACGAGCAGTACTTC CSSSVPGQGPTYEQYF
TRBJ2-5 . . TRBV6-1 TGTGCCAGCAGGGCCGGGTGGTTGGAACAAGAGACCCAGTACTTC CASRAGWLEQETQYF
TRBJ2-1 . TRBD2 TRBV6-1 TGTGCCAGCAGTGCGGTCCGGGACTATCTTTCGTACAATGAGCAGTTCTTC CASSAVRDYLSYNEQFF
TRBJ1-2 . . TRBV5-8 TGTGCCAGCAGCTGGGGTGGGGGGGCCCCCTATGGCTACACCTTC CASSWGGGAPYGYTF
TRBJ1-2 few TRBD1 TRBV25-1 TGTGCCAGCAGTACCCGGACAGGGAGTCCCTATGGCTACACCTTC CASSTRTGSPYGYTF
TRBJ2-4 . TRBD2 TRBV7-2 TGTGCCAGCAGCTTAGCGGGGACTAACCACATTCAGTACTTC CASSLAGTNHIQYF
TRBJ1-1 . . TRBV4-1 TGCGCCAGCAGCCGACCGAACGGACTCGGTTACACTGAAGCTTTCTTT CASSRPNGLGYTEAFF
TRBJ2-1 . . TRBV7-7 TGTGCCAGCAGCTTAGACGGGAACTCCTACAATGAGCAGTTCTTC CASSLDGNSYNEQFF
TRBJ1-2 . . TRBV15 TGTGCCACCAGCAGAGCGGGACAAAACTATGGCTACACCTTC CATSRAGQNYGYTF